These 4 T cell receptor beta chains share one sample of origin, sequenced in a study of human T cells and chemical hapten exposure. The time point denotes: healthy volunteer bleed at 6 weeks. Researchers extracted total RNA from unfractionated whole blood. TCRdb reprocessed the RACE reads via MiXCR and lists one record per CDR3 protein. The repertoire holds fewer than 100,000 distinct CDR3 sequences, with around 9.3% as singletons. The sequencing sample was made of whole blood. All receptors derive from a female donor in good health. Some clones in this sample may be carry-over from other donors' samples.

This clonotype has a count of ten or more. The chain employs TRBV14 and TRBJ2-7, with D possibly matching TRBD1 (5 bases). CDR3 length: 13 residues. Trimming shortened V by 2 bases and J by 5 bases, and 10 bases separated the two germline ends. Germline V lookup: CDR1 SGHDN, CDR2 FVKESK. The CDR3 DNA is TGTGCCAGCAGCCAATGGATGGGGCACGAGCAGTACTTC. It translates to CASSQWMGHEQYF.

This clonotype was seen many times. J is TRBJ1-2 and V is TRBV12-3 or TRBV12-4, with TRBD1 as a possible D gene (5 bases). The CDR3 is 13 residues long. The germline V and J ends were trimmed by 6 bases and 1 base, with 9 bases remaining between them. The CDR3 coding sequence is TGTGCCAGCAGGGGGGTTGTTAACTATGGCTACACCTTC. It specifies CASRGVVNYGYTF.

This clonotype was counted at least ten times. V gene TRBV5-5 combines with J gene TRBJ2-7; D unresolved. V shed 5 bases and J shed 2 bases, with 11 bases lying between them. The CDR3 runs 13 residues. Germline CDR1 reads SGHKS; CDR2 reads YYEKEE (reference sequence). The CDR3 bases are TGTGCCAGCAGTTATAGGAGTACCTACGAGCAGTACTTC. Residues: CASSYRSTYEQYF.

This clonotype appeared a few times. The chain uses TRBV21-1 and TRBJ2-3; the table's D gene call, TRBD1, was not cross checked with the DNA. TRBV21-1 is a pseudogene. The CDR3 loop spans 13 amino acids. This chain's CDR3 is CASSKITGGQQYF. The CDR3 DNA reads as TGTGCCAGCAGCAAAATTACCGGGGGACAGCAGTATTTT.